This TCR beta chain originates from a study of cytomegalovirus exposure and HLA in healthy donors. Study overall: From HLA-typed donors, an early data release held roughly 80 million unique TCRs.

V shed 3 bases and J shed 4 bases, with 9 bases lying between them. Germline assignment: CDR1 MNHEY and CDR2 SMNVEV (reference sequence). The CDR3 length is 13 residues. Primers: 60 Vbeta forward and 13 Jbeta reverse. Libraries were prepared by immunoSEQ multiplex PCR; TCRdb keeps only in-frame clonotypes and omits some of them. The specimen's table records 200,000 to 250,000 clones. Sequencing was done on a sample of PBMCs. This chain links TRBV27 with TRBJ1-1, with a weak D call TRBD1 (6 bases). The clonotype originates from a woman aged 30 to 39 in good health and CMV-seropositive. Written as DNA, the CDR3 is TGTGCCAGCAGTTTGAACAGGGCCACTGAAGCTTTCTTT. This sequence encodes CASSLNRATEAFF.